This TCR beta chain was documented in a study of blood T cell repertoires in COVID-19. Repertoires were generated with immunoSEQ multiplex PCR, while TCRdb's copy carries only in-frame clones and drops some. The table records about 200,000 clones, about nine tenths of them present only once. The CDR3 covers 13 residues. Germline CDR1 and CDR2: MGHDK and SYGVNS. The V end was cut by 8 bases, the J end by 2 bases, with 11 bases between. Sequencing input: PBMCs or T cells enriched from blood (not recorded which). This sequence was found in a woman in her twenties or thirties who had recovered from COVID-19. The chain links TRBV25-1 to TRBJ2-3, with D perhaps TRBD2 (6 bases). CDR3 region: CASGEETTDTQYF. The CDR3, as DNA: TGTGCCAGCGGGGAGGAGACCACAGATACGCAGTATTTT.